The 25 T cell receptor beta chains listed next were all sequenced from one sample in a study of read filtering for tumor transcriptome and immune sequencing. The library was built from about 400 ng RNA with molecular barcoded adaptors for alpha/delta and beta/gamma chains. One entry per CDR3 protein results from TCRdb running MiXCR on the reads. The data show 75,000 to 90,000 distinct CDR3 sequences, roughly an eighth seen once. The sequenced sample consisted of a population of CD138-negative cells sorted from bone marrow. These receptors were collected from a donor at least 40 years old with multiple myeloma.

This clonotype occurred many times. In DNA form, the CDR3 reads TGCGCCAGCAGCTATACTAGCGGGAAGGCCGGGGAGCTGTTTTTT. It is translated as CASSYTSGKAGELFF. This chain links TRBV5-1 with TRBJ2-2; TRBD2 agrees at 10 bases. Germline CDR1 SGHRS, CDR2 YFSETQ. V trimming: 3 bases; J trimming: 6 bases; junction bases outside the gene matches: 5. The CDR3 is made up of 15 amino acids. The variable domain in full, with the rest retrieved from reference TRBV5-1 and TRBJ2-2, is KAGVTQTPRYLIKTRGQQVTLSCSPISGHRSVSWYQQTPGQGLQFLFEYFSETQRNKGNFPGRFSGRQFSNSRSEMNVSTLELGDSALYLCASSYTSGKAGELFFGEGSRLTVL.

A note on this clonotype: The germline gene is not matched at one end of the junction; a read error may be the cause. This sequence joins TRBV5-1 and TRBJ1-1; D is possibly TRBD1 (6 bases). The germline gives CDR1 SGHRS, CDR2 YFSETQ. The CDR3 is 13 residues long. DNA of the CDR3: TGCGCCGGCAGCACCAGGGACAAACCTGAAGCTTTCTTT. Translating gives CAGSTRDKPEAFF.

On this clonotype: Its ends do not fully match the called genes, so a read error is possible. The chain has TRBV4-2 and TRBJ2-3; D possibly corresponds to TRBD2 (5 bases). This CDR3 is built from 16 residues. In germline, CDR1 is LGHNA, CDR2 YNFKEQ. The CDR3 DNA reads as TGTGCCAGCCGCCAAAGTACTAGTGGGGAAGGTGATACGCAGTATTTT. Protein sequence: CASRQSTSGEGDTQYF.

Ten or more counts support this clonotype. The chain recombines TRBV20-1 with TRBJ2-1; TRBD2 is a possible D gene (6 bases). Trimming shortened V by 0 bases and J by 9 bases, and 21 bases separated the two germline ends. Germline lookup yields CDR1 DFQATT and CDR2 SNEGSKA (reference sequence). The CDR3 is 16 residues long. The CDR3 coding sequence is TGCAGTGCTAGAGATCGAATGGGAGGTCCCACGGGTGAGCAGTTCTTC. This codes for CSARDRMGGPTGEQFF.

This clonotype was detected many times. This rearrangement joins TRBV29-1 to TRBJ2-2; 8 positions agree with TRBD2. Germline-derived CDR1 and CDR2 are SQVTM and ANQGSEA. Unmatched junction bases numbered 3, after V lost 4 bases and J lost 2 bases. This CDR3 comprises 14 residues. CDR3 DNA sequence: TGCAGCGTTGTTAGCGGGGCAAACACCGGGGAGCTGTTTTTT. This encodes CSVVSGANTGELFF.

This clonotype was seen ten or more times. This sequence joins TRBV2 and TRBJ2-5; TRBD1 is a possible D gene (5 bases). Germline V CDR1 and CDR2: SNHLY, FYNNEI. V gave up 2 bases and J gave up 3 bases, with 13 bases separating them. The CDR3 length is 15 residues. CDR3 amino acids: CASSEFGAGKETQYF. The CDR3 DNA follows: TGTGCCAGCAGTGAATTTGGGGCAGGGAAAGAGACCCAGTACTTC.

The V call is TRBV11-2, the J call TRBJ2-7; 12 bases are shared with TRBD2. Germline lookup yields CDR1 SGHAT and CDR2 FQNNGV. The V gene end was trimmed by 7 bases and the J gene end by 2 bases; junction bases not matched to a gene: 3. CDR3 length: 14 amino acids. This chain's CDR3 is CASKLAGGAYEQYF. CDR3 in DNA: TGTGCCAGCAAACTAGCGGGAGGTGCCTACGAGCAGTACTTC.

In this sample, this clonotype turned up many times. The chain joins TRBV7-9 to TRBJ2-4; 9 nucleotides match TRBD1. This CDR3 is 14 amino acids long. V trimming: 0 bases; J trimming: 6 bases; junction bases outside the gene matches: 0. Germline CDR1 and CDR2: SEHNR and FQNEAQ (reference sequence). The DNA for the CDR3 is TGTGCCAGCAGCTTAGCGGGACAGGGAAACATTCAGTACTTC. The encoded protein is CASSLAGQGNIQYF.

Worth noting for this clonotype: This may arise from a read error, as a much more abundant clone is one base away. DNA for the CDR3: TGTGCCAGCAGTTACGGGGGGTCTGGGGCCAACGTCCTGACTTTC. It encodes CASSYGGSGANVLTF. J is TRBJ2-6 and V is TRBV12-3 or TRBV12-4; 7 nucleotides line up with TRBD2. CDR3 size: 15 residues. Losses at the gene ends were 4 bases for V and 1 base for J; bases not matched to a gene: 1.

This clonotype has at least ten counts. The chain links TRBV28 to TRBJ2-3; D gene ambiguous. Germline V gene sequence: CDR1 MDHEN, CDR2 SYDVKM. The CDR3 is 15 residues long. Trimming pared 6 bases from V and 5 bases from J, leaving 18 bases between. The CDR3 DNA sequence: TGTGCCAGCAGCCCACCGTCCCAAATCCGAGATACGCAGTATTTT. It encodes CASSPPSQIRDTQYF.

This clonotype has at least ten counts. CDR3 nucleotides: TGCAGTGCTGCCCCGGGACTAGCGGGGCCCAATACGCAGTATTTT. Encoded protein: CSAAPGLAGPNTQYF. This sequence joins TRBV20-1 and TRBJ2-3; TRBD2 matches at 13 bases. Trimming removed 5 bases from V and 7 bases from J; junction bases left unmatched: 9. Germline V gives CDR1 DFQATT, CDR2 SNEGSKA (reference sequence). The CDR3 extends over 15 amino acids.

In its sample, this clonotype was seen many times. J is TRBJ2-3 and V is TRBV5-1; 9 bases are shared with TRBD1. CDR3 length: 16 residues. Germline V gene data show CDR1 as SGHRS and CDR2 as YFSETQ. Trimming at V came to 4 bases and at J to 1 base, leaving 7 bases not matched to a gene. CDR3 nucleotides: TGCGCCAGCAGCCCGGGGACAGGGCTCCGCACAGATACGCAGTATTTT. Its protein is CASSPGTGLRTDTQYF.

V is TRBV7-3 and J is TRBJ2-2, with D unresolved. Trimming removed 5 bases at V and 8 bases at J, with 12 bases between. CDR1 is SGHTA, CDR2 FQGTGA, per germline. The length of the CDR3 is 13 residues. In DNA form, the CDR3 reads TGTGCCAGCAGCCCCGGCTCGAGTGGGGAGCTGTTTTTT. As protein: CASSPGSSGELFF.

This clonotype has a count of ten or more. The V gene is TRBV20-1, the J gene TRBJ2-7; D possibly uses TRBD1 or TRBD2 (5 bases each). Trimming took 0 bases from V and 4 from J, leaving 7 bases between them. The CDR3 extends over 12 amino acids. The V gene's germline CDR1 is DFQATT and CDR2 SNEGSKA (reference sequence). The CDR3 DNA reads TGCAGTGCTAGAGATGGGGGTTACGAGCAGTACTTC. Translating it yields CSARDGGYEQYF.

This clonotype showed up just a few times. This may be a read error, as it is one base from a much larger clone. The CDR3 region has the DNA TGTGCCAGTACAGGGGGCTCCACTGAAGCTTTCTTT. As protein: CASTGGSTEAFF. The chain uses TRBV2 and TRBJ1-1; 9 positions agree with TRBD1. The CDR3 contains 12 residues. Germline CDR1 is SNHLY and CDR2 is FYNNEI. Germline trimming cut 9 bases from V and 4 bases from J; bases unmatched to any gene: 3.

By sample share, this clonotype is medium-sized. The chain carries TRBV10-2 and TRBJ2-5; the match to TRBD2 covers 13 bases. The CDR3 has 16 amino acids. From germline, CDR1 is WSHSY and CDR2 SAAADI. The junction had 8 bases not matched to a gene; V was cut back by 6 bases and J by 4 bases. The CDR3 spells CASSATGTSGIETQYF. Written as DNA, the CDR3 is TGCGCCAGCAGCGCGACGGGGACTAGCGGGATAGAGACCCAGTACTTC.

The sample holds a few counts of this clonotype. The V call is TRBV20-1, the J call TRBJ2-3; 12 bases are a match to TRBD2. The CDR3 totals 15 residues. From germline, CDR1 is DFQATT and CDR2 SNEGSKA (reference sequence). V shed 5 bases, J shed 3 bases, and the junction held 6 bases outside the gene matches. CDR3 residues: CSAVASGRGTDTQYF. CDR3 sequence (DNA): TGCAGTGCTGTCGCTAGCGGGAGGGGAACAGATACGCAGTATTTT.

The sample holds many counts of this clonotype. The V call is TRBV18, the J call TRBJ1-2, with D perhaps TRBD1 (5 bases). V shed 5 bases and J shed 0 bases, with 16 bases lying between them. This CDR3 has 16 amino acids. Germline CDR1 reads KGHSH; CDR2 reads LQKENI. The CDR3 loop reads CASSRGRGESNYGYTF. The CDR3 nucleotides read TGTGCCAGCTCAAGGGGACGGGGAGAGTCTAACTATGGCTACACCTTC.

The chain combines TRBV28 with TRBJ2-3, with 15 bases identical to TRBD2. CDR1 is MDHEN and CDR2 is SYDVKM in the germline V gene. This CDR3 comprises 13 residues. Trimming cost V 9 bases and J 14 bases; bases outside gene matches: 9. Written as DNA, the CDR3 is TGTGCCAGTTGGGGACTAGCGGGAGGTACTCGGTATTTT. Translation: CASWGLAGGTRYF.

This clonotype was detected only a few times. It may be a read error: a sequence one base away is much more abundant. The rearrangement links TRBV11-2 to TRBJ1-1; D remains unclear. The germline CDR1 and CDR2 sequences are SGHAT and FQNNGV. V was trimmed by 3 bases and J by 1 base, leaving 3 bases between them. The CDR3 is made up of 12 amino acids. The CDR3 region has the DNA TGTGCCAGCAGCTTTGCGAACACTGAAGCTTTCTTT. Its translation: CASSFANTEAFF.

This clonotype was detected only a few times. The gene calls are TRBV10-3 and TRBJ2-5, with D hard to call. Trimming pared 3 bases from V and 0 bases from J, leaving 5 bases between. Per the germline V gene, CDR1 is ENHRY and CDR2 is SYGVKD. The CDR3 is 13 residues long. CDR3 residues: CAISDQDQETQYF. The CDR3 nucleotides are TGTGCCATCAGTGATCAAGACCAAGAGACCCAGTACTTC.

The table lists this clonotype with many counts. V usage is TRBV5-1 and J usage is TRBJ2-7, with a tentative D call TRBD1 (6 bases). V shed 6 bases and J shed 4 bases, with 23 bases lying between them. This CDR3 has 16 residues. The V gene's germline CDR1 is SGHRS and CDR2 YFSETQ. The DNA for the CDR3 is TGCGCCAGCATCCTATGGGGGCAGGACCCCAGGTACGAGCAGTACTTC. It translates to CASILWGQDPRYEQYF.

In its sample, this clonotype was seen many times. The V gene is TRBV7-3, the J gene TRBJ2-3; 7 nucleotides match TRBD1. The CDR3 is made up of 15 amino acids. The V and J ends lost 4 bases and 1 base, in that order; junction bases with no gene match: 5. Germline loops: CDR1 SGHTA, CDR2 FQGTGA. The CDR3 DNA sequence: TGTGCCAGCAGCTACAGGGGAAGCGGCACAGATACGCAGTATTTT. Residues: CASSYRGSGTDTQYF.

This clonotype was seen repeatedly, ten times or more. The chain uses TRBV12-3 or TRBV12-4 and TRBJ1-1; TRBD1 is a possible D gene (5 bases). The germline V and J ends were trimmed by 10 bases and 6 bases, with 12 bases remaining between them. CDR3 length: 11 residues. The CDR3 here is CAISGKAEAFF. CDR3 nucleotides: TGTGCCATTTCAGGGAAAGCTGAAGCTTTCTTT.

This clonotype was seen repeatedly, ten times or more. A much larger clone lies a single base off, so this may be a read error. This chain links TRBV19 with TRBJ2-1, with 10 bases aligning to TRBD1. The CDR3 totals 18 residues. CDR1 and CDR2 (germline): LNHDA, SQIVND (reference sequence). In nucleotides, the CDR3 is TGTGCCAGTAGTTCGGGGACAGGGGTCCCTTTTTCCTACAATGAGCAGCTCTTC. Amino acids: CASSSGTGVPFSYNEQLF.